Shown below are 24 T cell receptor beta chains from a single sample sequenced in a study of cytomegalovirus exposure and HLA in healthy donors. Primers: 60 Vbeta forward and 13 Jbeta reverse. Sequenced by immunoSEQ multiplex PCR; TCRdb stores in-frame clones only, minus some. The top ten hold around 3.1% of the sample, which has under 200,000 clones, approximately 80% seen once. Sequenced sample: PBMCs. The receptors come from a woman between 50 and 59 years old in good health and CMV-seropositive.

The CDR3 is CASATGFNYGYTF. The CDR3, as DNA: TGTGCCAGCGCCACGGGGTTTAACTATGGCTACACCTTC. V gene TRBV28 combines with J gene TRBJ1-2, with D unresolved. Germline V gives CDR1 MDHEN, CDR2 SYDVKM. This CDR3 comprises 13 residues. Trimming took 8 bases from V and 1 from J, leaving 11 bases between them.

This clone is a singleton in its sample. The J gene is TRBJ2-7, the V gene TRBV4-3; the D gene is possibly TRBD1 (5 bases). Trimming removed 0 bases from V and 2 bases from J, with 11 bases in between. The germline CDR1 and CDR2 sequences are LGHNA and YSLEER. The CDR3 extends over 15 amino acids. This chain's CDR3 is CASSQEPGMAYEQYF. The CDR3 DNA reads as TGCGCCAGCAGCCAAGAGCCAGGGATGGCCTACGAGCAGTACTTC.

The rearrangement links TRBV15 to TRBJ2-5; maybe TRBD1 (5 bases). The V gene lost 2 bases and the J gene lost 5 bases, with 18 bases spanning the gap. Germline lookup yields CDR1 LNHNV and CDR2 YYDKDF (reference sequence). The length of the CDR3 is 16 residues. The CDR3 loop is CATSRRGPRGAETQYF. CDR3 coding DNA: TGTGCCACCAGCAGAAGGGGCCCGAGAGGAGCGGAGACCCAGTACTTC.

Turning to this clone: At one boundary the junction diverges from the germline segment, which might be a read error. The CDR3 DNA reads TGTGCCAGCAGCTTGGTTTCAGGGGGCGCTGGGGCCAACGGCCTGACTTTC. Its protein product is CASSLVSGGAGANGLTF. V and J are TRBV5-6 and TRBJ2-6; 8 bases align to TRBD1. The CDR3 consists of 17 residues. Germline V gene lookup returns CDR1 SGHDT and CDR2 YYEEEE.

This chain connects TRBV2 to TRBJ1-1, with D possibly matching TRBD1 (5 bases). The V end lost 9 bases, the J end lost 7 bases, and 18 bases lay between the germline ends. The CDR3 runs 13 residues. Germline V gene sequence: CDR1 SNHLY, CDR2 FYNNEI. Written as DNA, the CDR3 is TGTGCCAGTCCGGAGGACGGGGGTGGTGAAGCTTTCTTT. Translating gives CASPEDGGGEAFF. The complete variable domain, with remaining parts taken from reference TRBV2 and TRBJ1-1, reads EPEVTQTPSHQVTQMGQEVILRCVPISNHLYFYWYRQILGQKVEFLVSFYNNEISEKSEIFDDQFSVERPDGSNFTLKIRSTKLEDSAMYFCASPEDGGGEAFFGQGTRLTVV.

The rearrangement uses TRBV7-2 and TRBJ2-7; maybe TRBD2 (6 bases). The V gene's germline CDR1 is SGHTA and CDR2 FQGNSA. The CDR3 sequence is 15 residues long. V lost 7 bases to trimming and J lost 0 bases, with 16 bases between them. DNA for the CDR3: TGTGCCAGCACCACTGGGGGGAGCATCTCCTACGAGCAGTACTTC. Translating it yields CASTTGGSISYEQYF.

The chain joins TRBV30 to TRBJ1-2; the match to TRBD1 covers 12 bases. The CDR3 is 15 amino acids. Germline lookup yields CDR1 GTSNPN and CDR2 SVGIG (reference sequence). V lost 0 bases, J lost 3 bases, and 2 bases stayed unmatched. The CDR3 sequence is CAWSVGTGGYYGYTF. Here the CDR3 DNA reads TGTGCCTGGAGTGTTGGGACAGGGGGCTACTATGGCTACACCTTC. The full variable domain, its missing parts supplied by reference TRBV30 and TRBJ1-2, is SQTIHQWPATLVQPVGSPLSLECTVEGTSNPNLYWYRQAAGRGLQLLFYSVGIGQISSEVPQNLSASRPQDRQFILSSKKLLLSDSGFYLCAWSVGTGGYYGYTFGSGTRLTVV.

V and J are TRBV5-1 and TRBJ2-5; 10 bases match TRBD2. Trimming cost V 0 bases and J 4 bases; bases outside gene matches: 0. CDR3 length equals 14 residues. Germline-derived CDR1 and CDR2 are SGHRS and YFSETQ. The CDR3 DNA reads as TGCGCCAGCAGCTTGGGGACTAGCGGAGAGACCCAGTACTTC. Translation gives CASSLGTSGETQYF.

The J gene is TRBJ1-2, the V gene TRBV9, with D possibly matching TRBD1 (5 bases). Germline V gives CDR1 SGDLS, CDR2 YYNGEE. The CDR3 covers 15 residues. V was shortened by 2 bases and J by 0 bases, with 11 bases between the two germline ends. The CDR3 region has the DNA TGTGCCAGCAGCGTCGGACACCCAGCTAACTATGGCTACACCTTC. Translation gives CASSVGHPANYGYTF.

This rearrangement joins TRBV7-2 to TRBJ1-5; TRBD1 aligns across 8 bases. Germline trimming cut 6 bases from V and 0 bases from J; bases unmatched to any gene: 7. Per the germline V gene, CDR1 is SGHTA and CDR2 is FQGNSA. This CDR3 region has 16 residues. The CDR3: CASSLRQGHSNQPQHF. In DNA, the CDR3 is TGTGCCAGCAGTCTTCGACAGGGGCATAGCAATCAGCCCCAGCATTTT.

The CDR3 sequence is CASSLFWGANTEAFF. The CDR3 nucleotides are TGTGCCAGCAGCTTGTTCTGGGGAGCGAACACTGAAGCTTTCTTT. The V gene is TRBV5-4, the J gene TRBJ1-1; D is ambiguous. The germline CDR1 and CDR2 sequences are SGHNT and YYREEE (reference sequence). This CDR3 spans 15 amino acids. V was trimmed by 1 base and J by 1 base, leaving 11 bases between them.

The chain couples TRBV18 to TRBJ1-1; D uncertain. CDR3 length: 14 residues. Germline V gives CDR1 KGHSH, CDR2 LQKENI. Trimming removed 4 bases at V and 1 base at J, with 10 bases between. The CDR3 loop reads CASSLRRENTEAFF. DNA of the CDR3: TGTGCCAGCTCACTGAGACGGGAGAACACTGAAGCTTTCTTT.

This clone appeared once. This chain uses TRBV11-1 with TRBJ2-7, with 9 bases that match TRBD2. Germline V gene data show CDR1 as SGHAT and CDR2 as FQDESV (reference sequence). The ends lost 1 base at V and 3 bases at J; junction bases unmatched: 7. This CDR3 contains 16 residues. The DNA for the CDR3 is TGTGCCAGCAGCTTAGGACTAGCGGAGGGGAACTACGAGCAGTACTTC. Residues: CASSLGLAEGNYEQYF.

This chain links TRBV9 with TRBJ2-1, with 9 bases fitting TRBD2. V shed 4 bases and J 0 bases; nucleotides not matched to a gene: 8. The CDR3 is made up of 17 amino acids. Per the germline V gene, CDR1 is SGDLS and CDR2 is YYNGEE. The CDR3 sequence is CASSYSGGESSYNEQFF. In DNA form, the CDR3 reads TGTGCCAGCAGCTATAGCGGGGGAGAGAGCTCCTACAATGAGCAGTTCTTC.

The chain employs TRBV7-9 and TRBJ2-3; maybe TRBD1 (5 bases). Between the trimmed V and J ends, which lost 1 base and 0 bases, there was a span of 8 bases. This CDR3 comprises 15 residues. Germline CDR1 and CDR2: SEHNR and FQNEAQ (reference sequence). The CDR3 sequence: CASSLGDRSTDTQYF. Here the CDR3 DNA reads TGTGCCAGCAGCTTAGGCGACAGAAGCACAGATACGCAGTATTTT.

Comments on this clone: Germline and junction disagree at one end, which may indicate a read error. CDR3 DNA: TGTGCCACCGCCGGGGTAGCCAAAAACAGTCAGTACTTC. It is translated as CATAGVAKNSQYF. This chain uses TRBV11-3 with TRBJ2-4, with a tentative D call TRBD2 (5 bases). The CDR3 consists of 13 residues. Germline CDR1 reads SGHNT; CDR2 reads YENEEA. The complete variable domain, with remaining parts taken from reference TRBV11-3 and TRBJ2-4, reads EAGVVQSPRYKIIEKKQPVAFWCNPISGHNTLYWYLQNLGQGPELLIRYENEEAVDDSQLPKDRFSAERLKGVDSTLKIQPAELGDSAVYLCATAGVAKNSQYFGAGTRLSVL.

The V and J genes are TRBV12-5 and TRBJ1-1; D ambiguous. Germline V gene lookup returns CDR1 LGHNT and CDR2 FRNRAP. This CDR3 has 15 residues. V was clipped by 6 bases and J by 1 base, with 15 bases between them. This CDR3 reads CASGPQRLTNTEAFF. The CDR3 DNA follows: TGTGCTAGTGGCCCTCAGCGACTGACGAACACTGAAGCTTTCTTT.

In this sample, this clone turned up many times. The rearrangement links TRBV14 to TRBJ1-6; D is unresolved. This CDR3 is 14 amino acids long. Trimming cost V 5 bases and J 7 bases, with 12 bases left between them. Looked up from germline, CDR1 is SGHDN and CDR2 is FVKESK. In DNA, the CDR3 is TGTGCCAGCAGCGTGGGGAGGTACAATTCACCCCTCCACTTT. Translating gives CASSVGRYNSPLHF.

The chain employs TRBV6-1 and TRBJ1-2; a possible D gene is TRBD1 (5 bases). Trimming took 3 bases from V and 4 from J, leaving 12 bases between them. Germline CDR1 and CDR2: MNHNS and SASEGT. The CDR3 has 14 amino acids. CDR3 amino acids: CASSDRWDSYGYTF. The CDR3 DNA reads TGTGCCAGCAGTGACCGATGGGACTCCTATGGCTACACCTTC.

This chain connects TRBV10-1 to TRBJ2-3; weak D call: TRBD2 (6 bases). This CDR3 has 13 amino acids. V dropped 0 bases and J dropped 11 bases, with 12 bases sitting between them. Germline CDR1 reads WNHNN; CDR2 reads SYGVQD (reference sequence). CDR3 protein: CASSESFPGEQYF. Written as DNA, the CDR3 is TGCGCCAGCAGTGAGTCCTTTCCGGGGGAGCAGTATTTT.

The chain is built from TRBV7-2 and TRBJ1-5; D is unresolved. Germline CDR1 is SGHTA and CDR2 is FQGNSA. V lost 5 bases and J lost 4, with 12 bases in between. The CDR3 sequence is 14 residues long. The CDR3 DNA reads TGTGCCAGCAGCCCCTCTTACGGGAATCAGCCCCAGCATTTT. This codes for CASSPSYGNQPQHF.

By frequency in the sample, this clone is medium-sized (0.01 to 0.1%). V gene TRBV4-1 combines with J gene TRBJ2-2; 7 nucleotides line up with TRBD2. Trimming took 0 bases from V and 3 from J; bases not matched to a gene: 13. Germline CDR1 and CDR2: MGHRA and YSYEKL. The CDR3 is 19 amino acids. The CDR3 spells CASSQDIRGGRGYTGELFF. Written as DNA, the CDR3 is TGCGCCAGCAGCCAAGATATTCGTGGCGGGAGAGGATACACCGGGGAGCTGTTTTTT.

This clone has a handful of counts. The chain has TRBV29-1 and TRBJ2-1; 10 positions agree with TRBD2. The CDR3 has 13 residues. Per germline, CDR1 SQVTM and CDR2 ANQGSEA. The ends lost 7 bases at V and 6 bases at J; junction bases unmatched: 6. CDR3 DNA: TGCAGCGGGAGGCAGCGGGAGGGCAATGAGCAGTTCTTC. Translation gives CSGRQREGNEQFF.

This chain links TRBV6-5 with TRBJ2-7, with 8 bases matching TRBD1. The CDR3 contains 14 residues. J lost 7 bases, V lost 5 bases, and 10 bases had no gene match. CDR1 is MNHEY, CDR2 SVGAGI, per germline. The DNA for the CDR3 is TGTGCCAGCAGTGAATCAGGGGGCGCGGAGGAGCAGTACTTC. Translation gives CASSESGGAEEQYF.